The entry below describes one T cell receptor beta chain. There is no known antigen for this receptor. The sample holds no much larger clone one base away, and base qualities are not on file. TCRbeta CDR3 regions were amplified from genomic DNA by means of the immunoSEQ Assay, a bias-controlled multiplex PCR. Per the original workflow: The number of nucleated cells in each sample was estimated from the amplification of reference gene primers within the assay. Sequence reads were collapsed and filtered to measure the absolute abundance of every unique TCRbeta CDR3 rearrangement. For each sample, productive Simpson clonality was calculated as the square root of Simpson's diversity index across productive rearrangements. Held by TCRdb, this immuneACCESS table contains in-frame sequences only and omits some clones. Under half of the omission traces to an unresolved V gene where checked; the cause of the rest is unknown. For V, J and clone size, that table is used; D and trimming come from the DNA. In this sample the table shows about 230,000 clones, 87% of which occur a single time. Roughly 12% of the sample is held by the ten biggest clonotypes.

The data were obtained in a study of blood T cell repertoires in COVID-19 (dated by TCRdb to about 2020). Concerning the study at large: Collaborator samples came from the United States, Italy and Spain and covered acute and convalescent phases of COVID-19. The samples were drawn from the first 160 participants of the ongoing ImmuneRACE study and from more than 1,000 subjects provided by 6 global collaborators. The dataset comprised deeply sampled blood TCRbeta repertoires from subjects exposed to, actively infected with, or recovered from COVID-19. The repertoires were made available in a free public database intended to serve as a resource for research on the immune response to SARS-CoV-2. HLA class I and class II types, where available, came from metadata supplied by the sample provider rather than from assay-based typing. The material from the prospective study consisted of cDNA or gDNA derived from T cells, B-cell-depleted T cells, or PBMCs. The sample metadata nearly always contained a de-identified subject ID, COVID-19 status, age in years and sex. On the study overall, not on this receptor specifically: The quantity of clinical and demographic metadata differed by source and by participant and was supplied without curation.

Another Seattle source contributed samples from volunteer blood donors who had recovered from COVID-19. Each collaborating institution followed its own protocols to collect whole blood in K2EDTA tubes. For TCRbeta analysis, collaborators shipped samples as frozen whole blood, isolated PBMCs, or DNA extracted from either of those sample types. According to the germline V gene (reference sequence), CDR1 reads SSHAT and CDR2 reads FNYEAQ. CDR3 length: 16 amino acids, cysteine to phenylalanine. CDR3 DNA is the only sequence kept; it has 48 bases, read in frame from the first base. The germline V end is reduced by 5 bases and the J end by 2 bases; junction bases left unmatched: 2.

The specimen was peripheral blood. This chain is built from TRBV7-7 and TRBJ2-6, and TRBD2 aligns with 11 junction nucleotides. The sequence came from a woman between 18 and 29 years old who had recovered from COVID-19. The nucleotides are TGTGCCAGCAGCCCACTAGCGGGAGCTGGGGCCAACGTCCTGACTTTC. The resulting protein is CASSPLAGAGANVLTF.